One T cell receptor (beta chain) is described in this entry. This CDR3 is built from 14 residues. The ends were cut back, 6 bases at V and 4 bases at J, with 15 bases in the middle. CDR1 is MNHEY, CDR2 SMNVEV, per germline (reference sequence). This table comes from immunoSEQ multiplex PCR, and its TCRdb copy is limited to in-frame clones, with some not included. Of 60,000 to 70,000 clones listed, roughly 90% were seen once; the top ten hold 1% to 1.5%. The sample originates from a study of OX40 agonist ivuxolimab in advanced cancers. For the study at large: In this trial design, patients received ivuxolimab intravenously at 0.01 to 10 mg/kg every 2 weeks.

This specimen consisted of CD4+ or CD8+ T cells sorted from blood, obtained in a trial of the OX40 agonist ivuxolimab. The TCR originated in an adult with an advanced solid tumor such as melanoma, head and neck, liver or kidney cancer. The genes are TRBV27 and TRBJ1-1; D not resolved. CDR3 in DNA: TGTGCCAGCAGCCGCCCGGGAACTTCCACTGAAGCTTTCTTT. Translated, it gives CASSRPGTSTEAFF.